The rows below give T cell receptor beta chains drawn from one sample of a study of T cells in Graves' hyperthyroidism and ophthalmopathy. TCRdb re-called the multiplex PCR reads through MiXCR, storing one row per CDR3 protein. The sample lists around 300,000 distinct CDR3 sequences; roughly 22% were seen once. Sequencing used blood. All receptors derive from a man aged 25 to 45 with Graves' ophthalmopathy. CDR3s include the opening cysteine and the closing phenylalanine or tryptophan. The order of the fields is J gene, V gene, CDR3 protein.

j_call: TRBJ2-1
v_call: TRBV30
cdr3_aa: CAWIFPRFSEQFF

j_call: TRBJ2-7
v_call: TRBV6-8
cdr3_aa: CASSYSLKREGPKNYERYF

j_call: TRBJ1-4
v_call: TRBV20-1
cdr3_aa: CSARDYRDRLNEKLFF

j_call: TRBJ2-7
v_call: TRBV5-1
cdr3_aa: CASSLDGLEVYEQYF

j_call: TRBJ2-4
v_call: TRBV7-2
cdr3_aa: CASSGGAKNIQYF

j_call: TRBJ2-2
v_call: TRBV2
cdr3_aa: CASSTGTGTGELFF

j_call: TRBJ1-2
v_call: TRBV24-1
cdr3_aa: CATSDPGTNGYTF

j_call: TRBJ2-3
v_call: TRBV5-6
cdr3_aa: CASSIRTSGRSYTQYF

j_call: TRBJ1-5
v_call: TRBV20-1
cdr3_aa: CSARETGPINQPHHF

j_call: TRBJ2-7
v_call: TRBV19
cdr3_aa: CASSMNSAYEQYF

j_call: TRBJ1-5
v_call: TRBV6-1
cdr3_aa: CASSLTWQGHSNQPQHF

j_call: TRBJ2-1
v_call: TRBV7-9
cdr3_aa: CASTLPSGSSDNEQFF

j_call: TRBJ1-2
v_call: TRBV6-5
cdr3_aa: CASSYRRQGNYGYTF

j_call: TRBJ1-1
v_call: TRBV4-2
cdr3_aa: CASSQDWQGTTEAFF

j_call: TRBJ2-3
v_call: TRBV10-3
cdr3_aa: CAISRGDGDTQYF

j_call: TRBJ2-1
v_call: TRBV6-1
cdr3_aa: CASSGDEGEGRAYSYNEQFF

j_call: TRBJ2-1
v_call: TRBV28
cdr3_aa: CASSARYPRQSSYNEQFF

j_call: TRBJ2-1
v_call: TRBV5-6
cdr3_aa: CASSLGLAGFGSSYNEQFF

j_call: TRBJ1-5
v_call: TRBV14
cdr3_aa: CASSQSSGQPQHF

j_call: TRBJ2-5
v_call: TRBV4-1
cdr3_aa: CASSQDGRRGVAYF

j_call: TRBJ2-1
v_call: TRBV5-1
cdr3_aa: CASTSSGNNEQFF

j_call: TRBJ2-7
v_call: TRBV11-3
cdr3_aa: CASSLGGQAVYEQYF

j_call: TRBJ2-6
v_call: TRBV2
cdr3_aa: CASKTGGSGANVLTF

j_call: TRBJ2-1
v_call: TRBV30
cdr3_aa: CAWSVKGGGDEQFF

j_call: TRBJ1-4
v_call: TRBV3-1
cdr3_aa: CASSRQGSSTTNEKLFF

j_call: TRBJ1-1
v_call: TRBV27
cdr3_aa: CASTPRWDGSTEAFF

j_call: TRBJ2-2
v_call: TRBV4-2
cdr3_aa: CASSKGPFYGGGELFF

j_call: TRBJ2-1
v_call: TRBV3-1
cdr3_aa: CASSQISGRASLSYNEQFF

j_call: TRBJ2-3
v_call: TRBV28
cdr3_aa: CASSSRLSGSSTDTQYF

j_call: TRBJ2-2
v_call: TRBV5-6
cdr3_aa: CASSLLLQGAGNTGELFF

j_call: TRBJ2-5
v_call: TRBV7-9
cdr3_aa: CASSGQGALGTQYF

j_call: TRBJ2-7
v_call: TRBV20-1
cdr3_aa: CSARDKAGRVREQYF

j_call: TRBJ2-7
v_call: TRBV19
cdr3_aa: CASTSDDRREQYF

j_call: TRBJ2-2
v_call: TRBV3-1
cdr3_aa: CASSQDVTGRRGTGELFF

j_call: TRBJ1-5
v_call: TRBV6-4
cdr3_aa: CASSDQKGRGDQPQHF

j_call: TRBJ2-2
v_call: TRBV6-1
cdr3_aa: CASSRSGTLGGTGELFF

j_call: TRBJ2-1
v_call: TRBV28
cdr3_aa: CASSLLKLGQGTRSSYNEQFF

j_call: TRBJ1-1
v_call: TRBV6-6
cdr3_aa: CASSYSAGRNTEAFF

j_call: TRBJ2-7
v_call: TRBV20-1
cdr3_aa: CSARATTSGDSYEQYF

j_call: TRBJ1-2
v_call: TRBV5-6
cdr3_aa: CASSLEPVPNYGYTF

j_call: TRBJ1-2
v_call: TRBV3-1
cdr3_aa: CASSQELRGRSHGYTF

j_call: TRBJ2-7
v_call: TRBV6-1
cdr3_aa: CASSEVDGYYEQYF

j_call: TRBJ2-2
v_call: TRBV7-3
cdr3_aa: CASSPGLAGSHLGELFF

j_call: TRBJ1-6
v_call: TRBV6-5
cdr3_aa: CASSYGTGPLHF

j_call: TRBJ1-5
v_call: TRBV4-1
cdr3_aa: CASSQGQGANQPQHF